A selection of T cell receptor beta chains follows, all from one sample in a study of identical twins. TCRdb re-called the 5' RACE reads through MiXCR, storing one row per CDR3 protein. Of some 500,000 distinct CDR3 sequences detected, approximately 15% appear once; the ten largest clones hold approximately 0.52%. This sample also appeared in a second study, on yellow fever vaccine responses in identical twins.

The sequenced material came from CD4+ T cells sorted from blood. The receptors stem from a woman aged 18-35 years in good health. Each CDR3 is given with its conserved first and last residue. Fields, in order: V gene, J gene, clone size, D gene, CDR3 DNA, CDR3 protein. The D gene is left open where the match is weak. Clone size is given for some rows only: seen once, a few or many times, or a class if the clone is expanded.

TRBV11-2	TRBJ1-2	-	-	TGTGCCAGCAGATTTGGTGGATCGAATGGCTACACCTTC	CASRFGGSNGYTF
TRBV9	TRBJ2-5	-	TRBD2	TGTGCCAGCAGCCCTTATAGCGGGGGGGTCGGCGAGACCCAGTACTTC	CASSPYSGGVGETQYF
TRBV6-2/TRBV6-3	TRBJ2-3	-	TRBD2	TGTGCCAGCAGGAAGGATACGGGACTAGCGGGACGAGATACGCAGTATTTT	CASRKDTGLAGRDTQYF
TRBV5-1	TRBJ2-3	-	-	TGCGCCAGCAGGGTTAGCAACACGCAGTATTTT	CASRVSNTQYF
TRBV3-1	TRBJ2-5	few	-	TGTGCCAGCAGCCAAGTGGGGGCCGGTCAAGAGACCCAGTACTTC	CASSQVGAGQETQYF
TRBV3-1	TRBJ2-2	-	-	TGTGCCAGCAGCCCGCGGACTAAGAACACCGGGGAGCTGTTTTTT	CASSPRTKNTGELFF
TRBV6-2/TRBV6-3	TRBJ2-7	few	TRBD1	TGTGCCAGCAGGGCGGACAGGGATTCGGCCTACGAGCAGTACTTC	CASRADRDSAYEQYF
TRBV7-3	TRBJ2-5	many	-	TGTGCCAGCAGCTTGACTAACCAAGAGACCCAGTACTTC	CASSLTNQETQYF
TRBV20-1	TRBJ2-5	many	-	TGCAGTGCTAGCCAGGTTAGCGGAGCTCAAGAGACCCAGTACTTC	CSASQVSGAQETQYF
TRBV4-2	TRBJ2-1	-	-	TGTGCCAGCAGCCAAGTCGGACCCGGGACTCTCTCCTACAATGAGCAGTTCTTC	CASSQVGPGTLSYNEQFF
TRBV7-2	TRBJ2-7	once	-	TGTGCCAGCAGGCTTGGGGGGTCCTCCTACGAGCAGTACTTC	CASRLGGSSYEQYF
TRBV12-3/TRBV12-4	TRBJ1-1	many	-	TGTGCCAGCAGTCTCGGGGGCTATATGACTGAAGCTTTCTTT	CASSLGGYMTEAFF
TRBV6-6	TRBJ2-5	-	-	TGTGCCAGCAGTTACGGTGCGACCCAGTACTTC	CASSYGATQYF
TRBV11-1	TRBJ2-3	many	TRBD2	TGTGCCAGCCGGTCTTTAGCGGGAGGGCCGAACAAATCAGATACGCAGTATTTT	CASRSLAGGPNKSDTQYF